This T cell receptor beta chain appears in the sequencing data of a study of CD8 T cells in ankylosing spondylitis. General study points: Blood of patients with ankylosing spondylitis appeared to be characterized by a TCR beta motif of about 8 highly homologous variants. CD8+ cells made up the disease-linked clones, which were relatively rare in peripheral blood. In ankylosing spondylitis patients, matched synovial fluid reportedly showed significant enrichment of disease-linked clones. Some motif variants were previously reported in reactive arthritis synovial fluid and blood.

Preparation of TCR beta libraries was done by quantitative 5'-RACE with molecular barcodes. TCRdb ran MiXCR on the 5' RACE reads and lists one entry per CDR3 protein. Among tens of thousands of distinct CDR3 sequences listed, about 8.3% were seen once. CDR3 size: 13 residues. V trimming: 1 base; J trimming: 7 bases; junction bases outside the gene matches: 4. The germline V gene has CDR1 MNHEY and CDR2 SMNVEV (reference sequence). This clonotype was detected ten times or more. The antigen remains unidentified. The receptor comes from a male donor with ankylosing spondylitis. Sequencing was carried out using blood, either unsorted or a sorted T cell fraction (not recorded which). V and J are TRBV27 and TRBJ2-7, with 7 bases aligning to TRBD2. CDR3 nucleotides: TGTGCCAGCAGTTTATACGGGGGAGGGGAGCAGTACGTC. It is translated as CASSLYGGGEQYV.